The present TCR beta chain was sequenced within a study of T-cell reconstitution after alpha-beta-depleted transplantation in children. About this clonotype: The antigen is unknown.

Study-wide results and caveats: T-cell counts and diversity were attributed mostly to newly produced T cells one year after transplant.

Unique molecular identifiers were incorporated when the TCRbeta library was constructed. TCRdb reprocessed the PCR reads with MiXCR, giving one entry per CDR3 protein. The sample contains 550,000 to 800,000 distinct CDR3 sequences, approximately 14% of which appear only once. Looked up from germline, CDR1 is MDHEN and CDR2 is SYDVKM. The CDR3 is 13 amino acids. The V gene lost 6 bases and the J gene lost 3 bases, with 12 bases spanning the gap. J is TRBJ2-7 and V is TRBV28; D ambiguous. Specimen: PBMCs, collected before TCRalphabeta/CD19-depleted stem cell transplant. The sequence was obtained from a girl aged 2 to 9 with congenital amegakaryocytic thrombocytopenia, due to receive a stem cell transplant. DNA of the CDR3: TGTGCCAGCAGATCAGGTCCTAACTACGAGCAGTACTTC. Translation: CASRSGPNYEQYF.